These T cell receptor beta chains were read from a single sample in a study of breast tumors, draining lymph nodes, adjacent tissues. TCRdb used MiXCR to reprocess the multiplex PCR reads, holding one entry per CDR3 protein. The sample includes about 230,000 distinct CDR3 sequences, about 32% seen only once; the top ten take roughly 1.3%. The sequenced material came from axillary lymph node tissue. All receptors come from a female donor with breast cancer. Some clones in this sample may be carry-over from other donors' samples. Each CDR3 is given with its conserved first and last residue. Fields, in order: clone size, V gene, J gene, D gene, CDR3 protein, CDR3 DNA. The D gene is left open where the match is weak. Expanded clones get a size class; other rows say once, few or many, or leave the size out.

abundance: many
v_gene: TRBV24-1
j_gene: TRBJ1-4
d_gene: TRBD1
CDR3aa: CATSEFTGATNEKLFF
CDR3nt: TGTGCCACCAGTGAATTTACAGGGGCAACTAATGAAAAACTGTTTTTT

abundance: -
v_gene: TRBV29-1
j_gene: TRBJ2-3
d_gene: -
CDR3aa: CSVAQGGGPTDTQYF
CDR3nt: TGCAGCGTTGCACAGGGAGGGGGCCCCACAGATACGCAGTATTTT

abundance: -
v_gene: TRBV19
j_gene: TRBJ1-4
d_gene: TRBD1
CDR3aa: CASSISSTGDTNEKLFF
CDR3nt: TGTGCCAGTAGTATTAGCTCGACAGGGGACACTAATGAAAAACTGTTTTTT

abundance: few
v_gene: TRBV6-1
j_gene: TRBJ2-1
d_gene: -
CDR3aa: CASSRLALYNEQFF
CDR3nt: TGTGCCAGCAGCCGCCTAGCACTGTACAATGAGCAGTTCTTC

abundance: many
v_gene: TRBV20-1
j_gene: TRBJ2-4
d_gene: TRBD1
CDR3aa: CSAPWTGTIQYF
CDR3nt: TGCAGTGCTCCTTGGACAGGGACCATTCAGTACTTC

abundance: many
v_gene: TRBV25-1
j_gene: TRBJ2-2
d_gene: TRBD2
CDR3aa: CASKGLAGSTGELFF
CDR3nt: TGTGCCAGCAAAGGACTAGCGGGTTCCACCGGGGAGCTGTTTTTT

abundance: many
v_gene: TRBV7-2
j_gene: TRBJ2-1
d_gene: TRBD1
CDR3aa: CASSLTGGSEQFF
CDR3nt: TGTGCCAGCAGCCTGACAGGGGGCAGTGAGCAGTTCTTC

abundance: -
v_gene: TRBV7-8
j_gene: TRBJ2-7
d_gene: -
CDR3aa: CASSWGASGSHYEQYF
CDR3nt: TGTGCCAGCAGCTGGGGGGCTAGCGGTTCTCACTACGAGCAGTACTTC

abundance: -
v_gene: TRBV7-2
j_gene: TRBJ2-5
d_gene: TRBD2
CDR3aa: CAGGTFIGTSRYF
CDR3nt: TGTGCCGGCGGCACCTTTATCGGGACTAGCAGGTACTTC

abundance: many
v_gene: TRBV6-1
j_gene: TRBJ2-2
d_gene: -
CDR3aa: CASSSWNTGELFF
CDR3nt: TGTGCCTCATCATCTTGGAACACCGGGGAGCTGTTTTTT

abundance: many
v_gene: TRBV18
j_gene: TRBJ2-7
d_gene: -
CDR3aa: CASSATGYEQYF
CDR3nt: TGTGCCAGCTCAGCTACAGGTTACGAGCAGTACTTC

abundance: many
v_gene: TRBV4-1
j_gene: TRBJ2-7
d_gene: TRBD2
CDR3aa: CASSQLAGGPLGEQYF
CDR3nt: TGCGCCAGCAGCCAATTAGCGGGAGGGCCGTTGGGCGAGCAGTACTTC

abundance: -
v_gene: TRBV20-1
j_gene: TRBJ1-4
d_gene: TRBD1
CDR3aa: CSASVQGRGKLFF
CDR3nt: TGCAGTGCTAGTGTACAGGGGAGGGGAAAACTGTTTTTT

abundance: many
v_gene: TRBV27
j_gene: TRBJ1-5
d_gene: -
CDR3aa: CASSSVRSLVAPQHF
CDR3nt: TGTGCCAGCAGTTCGGTACGCAGCTTAGTTGCGCCCCAGCATTTT

abundance: -
v_gene: TRBV28
j_gene: TRBJ1-5
d_gene: -
CDR3aa: CASRPGGRGLHQPQHF
CDR3nt: TGTGCCAGCAGGCCCGGTGGCAGGGGTTTGCATCAGCCCCAGCATTTT

abundance: -
v_gene: TRBV27
j_gene: TRBJ2-7
d_gene: TRBD2
CDR3aa: CASSEPSGSHEQYF
CDR3nt: TGTGCCAGCAGTGAACCTAGCGGGAGCCACGAGCAGTACTTC

abundance: -
v_gene: TRBV28
j_gene: TRBJ2-7
d_gene: -
CDR3aa: CASSLVSYGQYF
CDR3nt: TGTGCCAGCAGTTTAGTGAGTTACGGGCAGTACTTC

abundance: many
v_gene: TRBV7-2
j_gene: TRBJ2-7
d_gene: -
CDR3aa: CASSLRAGNEQYF
CDR3nt: TGTGCCAGCAGCTTAAGGGCAGGGAACGAGCAGTACTTC

abundance: many
v_gene: TRBV29-1
j_gene: TRBJ2-1
d_gene: -
CDR3aa: CSVDYWALGSNEQFF
CDR3nt: TGCAGCGTCGATTATTGGGCCTTGGGCTCGAATGAGCAGTTCTTC

abundance: -
v_gene: TRBV11-2
j_gene: TRBJ2-7
d_gene: -
CDR3aa: CASSLGGSHEQYF
CDR3nt: TGTGCCAGCAGCTTAGGGGGATCCCACGAGCAGTACTTC

abundance: many
v_gene: TRBV19
j_gene: TRBJ1-5
d_gene: -
CDR3aa: CASSIGRAGQPQHF
CDR3nt: TGTGCCAGTAGTATTGGCAGGGCAGGGCAGCCCCAGCATTTT

abundance: -
v_gene: TRBV19
j_gene: TRBJ2-3
d_gene: TRBD1
CDR3aa: CASSPGQGGDTQCF
CDR3nt: TGTGCCAGCAGTCCTGGACAGGGCGGCGATACGCAGTGTTTT

abundance: many
v_gene: TRBV20-1
j_gene: TRBJ1-5
d_gene: -
CDR3aa: CSVGEQANQPQHF
CDR3nt: TGCAGTGTAGGAGAGCAGGCCAATCAGCCCCAGCATTTT

abundance: -
v_gene: TRBV29-1
j_gene: TRBJ2-1
d_gene: TRBD2
CDR3aa: CSVETSGRADF
CDR3nt: TGCAGCGTTGAAACTAGCGGGAGGGCGGACTTC

abundance: many
v_gene: TRBV5-5
j_gene: TRBJ2-7
d_gene: -
CDR3aa: CASSLAGLQSYEQYF
CDR3nt: TGTGCCAGCAGCTTGGCCGGCCTACAATCCTACGAGCAGTACTTC

abundance: -
v_gene: TRBV12-3/TRBV12-4
j_gene: TRBJ2-7
d_gene: -
CDR3aa: CASSAPGQKSEQYF
CDR3nt: TGTGCCAGCAGTGCCCCCGGGCAAAAGAGCGAGCAGTACTTC

abundance: -
v_gene: TRBV15
j_gene: TRBJ2-1
d_gene: TRBD2
CDR3aa: CATSRELAVYNEQFF
CDR3nt: TGTGCCACCAGCAGAGAACTAGCGGTATACAATGAGCAGTTCTTC

abundance: many
v_gene: TRBV20-1
j_gene: TRBJ2-7
d_gene: -
CDR3aa: CSARDLLAGYEQYF
CDR3nt: TGCAGTGCTAGAGATCTACTAGCCGGTTACGAGCAGTACTTC

abundance: many
v_gene: TRBV11-2
j_gene: TRBJ2-5
d_gene: TRBD2
CDR3aa: CASSRRGVQETQYF
CDR3nt: TGTGCCAGCAGCCGCCGGGGGGTCCAAGAGACCCAGTACTTC

abundance: many
v_gene: TRBV9
j_gene: TRBJ2-1
d_gene: TRBD2
CDR3aa: CASSGGTSGRGYNEQFF
CDR3nt: TGTGCCAGCAGCGGCGGGACTAGCGGGAGGGGGTACAATGAGCAGTTCTTC

abundance: many
v_gene: TRBV7-2
j_gene: TRBJ1-6
d_gene: TRBD1
CDR3aa: CASRSQGSNSPLHF
CDR3nt: TGTGCCAGCAGATCACAGGGGAGTAATTCACCCCTCCACTTT

abundance: few
v_gene: TRBV6-5
j_gene: TRBJ1-1
d_gene: TRBD1
CDR3aa: CASSMSDRERTEAFF
CDR3nt: TGTGCCAGCAGTATGTCGGACAGGGAACGGACTGAAGCTTTCTTT

abundance: -
v_gene: TRBV5-5
j_gene: TRBJ2-7
d_gene: -
CDR3aa: CASSPVGQRNYEQYF
CDR3nt: TGTGCCAGCAGCCCGGTGGGGCAGCGGAACTACGAGCAGTACTTC

abundance: many
v_gene: TRBV2
j_gene: TRBJ2-1
d_gene: TRBD2
CDR3aa: CATRLALGEQFF
CDR3nt: TGTGCCACCAGACTAGCTTTAGGCGAGCAGTTCTTC

abundance: many
v_gene: TRBV20-1
j_gene: TRBJ2-7
d_gene: -
CDR3aa: CSARVGGRSYEQYF
CDR3nt: TGCAGTGCTAGAGTCGGTGGGAGGTCGTACGAGCAGTACTTC

abundance: many
v_gene: TRBV7-3
j_gene: TRBJ2-1
d_gene: -
CDR3aa: CASSFTGIEQFF
CDR3nt: TGTGCCAGCAGTTTTACAGGGATTGAGCAGTTCTTC

abundance: -
v_gene: TRBV20-1
j_gene: TRBJ2-7
d_gene: -
CDR3aa: CSARVGAGDHMGQYF
CDR3nt: TGCAGCGCTAGAGTGGGGGCAGGGGATCATATGGGACAGTACTTC

abundance: many
v_gene: TRBV10-3
j_gene: TRBJ2-1
d_gene: TRBD1
CDR3aa: CAIRGTGYNEQFF
CDR3nt: TGTGCCATCAGGGGGACAGGATACAATGAGCAGTTCTTC

abundance: many
v_gene: TRBV6-5
j_gene: TRBJ2-7
d_gene: -
CDR3aa: CASISDKTYEQYF
CDR3nt: TGTGCCAGCATCTCCGACAAGACCTACGAGCAGTACTTC

abundance: many
v_gene: TRBV6-6
j_gene: TRBJ2-7
d_gene: TRBD2
CDR3aa: CASSTSGTYEQYF
CDR3nt: TGTGCCAGCAGTACTAGCGGGACCTACGAGCAGTACTTC

abundance: many
v_gene: TRBV9
j_gene: TRBJ2-1
d_gene: TRBD2
CDR3aa: CASSVGQRDYNEQFF
CDR3nt: TGTGCCAGCAGCGTAGGTCAGCGGGACTACAATGAGCAGTTCTTC

abundance: -
v_gene: TRBV6-2/TRBV6-3
j_gene: TRBJ2-5
d_gene: TRBD2
CDR3aa: CARAHRGGRVETQYF
CDR3nt: TGTGCCCGAGCTCATCGGGGCGGGAGGGTAGAGACCCAGTACTTC

abundance: -
v_gene: TRBV25-1
j_gene: TRBJ2-1
d_gene: TRBD2
CDR3aa: CASSGSEGLAANNEQFF
CDR3nt: TGTGCCAGCAGTGGGTCAGAGGGACTAGCGGCCAACAATGAGCAGTTCTTC

abundance: -
v_gene: TRBV20-1
j_gene: TRBJ2-2
d_gene: -
CDR3aa: CSAAGTGELFF
CDR3nt: TGCAGTGCGGCCGGGACAGGGGAGCTGTTTTTT

abundance: -
v_gene: TRBV9
j_gene: TRBJ2-6
d_gene: -
CDR3aa: CASSVARKAGMAGANVLTF
CDR3nt: TGTGCCAGCAGCGTAGCTCGGAAGGCAGGAATGGCCGGGGCCAACGTCCTGACTTTC

abundance: -
v_gene: TRBV25-1
j_gene: TRBJ2-3
d_gene: -
CDR3aa: CASSFGEVGTDTQYF
CDR3nt: TGTGCCAGCAGCTTTGGGGAGGTGGGGACAGATACGCAGTATTTT

abundance: many
v_gene: TRBV9
j_gene: TRBJ1-2
d_gene: -
CDR3aa: CASSPYGGKGNYGYTF
CDR3nt: TGTGCCAGCAGCCCCTATGGGGGAAAGGGTAACTATGGCTACACCTTC

abundance: once
v_gene: TRBV12-3/TRBV12-4
j_gene: TRBJ1-4
d_gene: -
CDR3aa: CASRAGLDYNEKLFF
CDR3nt: TGTGCCAGCAGGGCGGGACTTGACTACAATGAAAAACTGTTTTTT

abundance: many
v_gene: TRBV12-3/TRBV12-4
j_gene: TRBJ1-5
d_gene: -
CDR3aa: CASSLGAGPQHF
CDR3nt: TGTGCCAGCAGTTTAGGGGCTGGACCCCAGCATTTT

abundance: -
v_gene: TRBV6-4
j_gene: TRBJ2-1
d_gene: TRBD2
CDR3aa: CAISASGRRDNEQFF
CDR3nt: TGTGCCATCAGTGCTAGCGGGAGAAGGGACAATGAGCAGTTCTTC

abundance: many
v_gene: TRBV9
j_gene: TRBJ1-6
d_gene: -
CDR3aa: CASSGGSSYNSPLHF
CDR3nt: TGTGCCAGCAGCGGTGGGAGCTCCTATAATTCACCCCTCCACTTT

abundance: many
v_gene: TRBV9
j_gene: TRBJ2-7
d_gene: -
CDR3aa: CASSVVGGSHSRYEQYF
CDR3nt: TGTGCCAGCAGCGTAGTTGGCGGTTCACATTCCAGGTACGAGCAGTACTTC

abundance: many
v_gene: TRBV6-1
j_gene: TRBJ2-2
d_gene: -
CDR3aa: CASNEGGDTGELFF
CDR3nt: TGTGCCAGCAATGAGGGAGGCGACACCGGGGAGCTGTTTTTT

abundance: many
v_gene: TRBV20-1
j_gene: TRBJ2-7
d_gene: TRBD1
CDR3aa: CSATSAGQGREEQYF
CDR3nt: TGCAGTGCTACCTCGGCGGGACAGGGGCGCGAGGAGCAGTACTTC

abundance: many
v_gene: TRBV5-1
j_gene: TRBJ2-5
d_gene: TRBD1
CDR3aa: CASSDGQGDQETQYF
CDR3nt: TGCGCCAGCAGCGATGGACAGGGCGATCAAGAGACCCAGTACTTC

abundance: many
v_gene: TRBV6-5
j_gene: TRBJ2-7
d_gene: TRBD2
CDR3aa: CASSSPPLAGGRYEQYF
CDR3nt: TGTGCCAGCAGTTCGCCCCCTCTAGCGGGAGGCCGCTACGAGCAGTACTTC

abundance: many
v_gene: TRBV3-1
j_gene: TRBJ2-5
d_gene: TRBD2
CDR3aa: CASSQDLTSGQETQYF
CDR3nt: TGTGCCAGCAGCCAAGATTTAACTAGCGGACAAGAGACCCAGTACTTC

abundance: -
v_gene: TRBV11-3
j_gene: TRBJ1-1
d_gene: -
CDR3aa: CASKPLADYNEAFF
CDR3nt: TGTGCCAGCAAACCCCTAGCGGACTACAATGAAGCTTTCTTT

abundance: many
v_gene: TRBV20-1
j_gene: TRBJ2-1
d_gene: -
CDR3aa: CSASFLLPNEQFF
CDR3nt: TGCAGTGCTAGTTTCCTGCTACCGAATGAGCAGTTCTTC

abundance: many
v_gene: TRBV4-2
j_gene: TRBJ1-2
d_gene: -
CDR3aa: CASSQGGGQSPNF
CDR3nt: TGTGCCAGCAGCCAAGGTGGAGGTCAATCCCCGAACTTC